Sequencing of this T cell receptor (beta chain) was carried out in a study of T cell responses to AZD1222 COVID-19 vaccine. The CDR3 totals 18 residues. Per the germline V gene, CDR1 is MNHEY and CDR2 is SMNVEV (reference sequence). Trimming took off 2 bases at V and 5 bases at J, with 21 bases between the two ends. Here immunoSEQ multiplex PCR was the method, and the copy in TCRdb shows in-frame clones only, minus some. The sample has tens of thousands of clones; about 88% are singletons. The specimen comprised peripheral blood, sampled on day 0 of AZD1222 vaccination. This receptor was identified in an adult in good health. This chain uses TRBV27 with TRBJ2-2; no reliable D call. CDR3 nucleotides: TGTGCCAGCAGTTTAATCAAAGGAGCAGGAATTGGGACCGGGGAGCTGTTTTTT. It encodes CASSLIKGAGIGTGELFF.